This T cell receptor (beta chain) came from a study of cytotoxic CD8 clonotypes in ibrutinib-treated CLL (dated by TCRdb to about 2021). Regarding the research as a whole: The cohort included roughly 15 treatment-naive and around 10 relapsed/refractory patients; roughly 17 were IGHV unmutated. Of the roughly 86 people in the trial, around 25 had longitudinal samples available. Cryopreserved peripheral blood mononuclear cells were obtained before treatment, at response, and at either sustained remission or disease progression. Partial responses were observed in around 25 patients and complete responses in 2; after a median follow-up of roughly 72 months, remission was maintained in 15 or so patients and progression was observed in roughly twelve. On average, each sample had roughly 250,000 productive templates and approximately 100,000 productive rearrangements. The response samples were drawn at a median of 12 months into treatment, with a range of roughly 6 to 36 months.

Based on the germline V gene, the CDR1 and CDR2 sequences are SNHLY and FYNNEI. From V the trimming removes 6 bases and from J it removes 2 bases, while the gene matches leave 5 bases of the junction unaccounted for. The CDR3 runs 15 amino acids, cysteine and phenylalanine included. CDR3 DNA is the only sequence kept; it has 45 bases, read in frame from the first base. This clone turned up a few times. Its antigen remains undetermined. No base qualities exist here, and no much larger clone lies one base off it. Each clonotype received, on average, around 10x coverage in deep resolution sequencing performed on a MiSeq, where the target depth lay between 1 in 1 million and 1 in 200,000 T cells. TCR beta libraries were generated with the immunoSEQ hsTCRB Kit. In the original analysis: The data were analyzed with ImmunoSEQ Analyzer and ImmunoSEQ Data Assistant, and V, D and J gene assignments followed IMGT definitions. Clonality, which ranges from 0 to 1, was calculated by subtracting the normalized Shannon entropy of productive rearrangement frequencies from one. Public clonotype analysis was restricted to overrepresented clonotypes comprising at least 0.05% of each patient's repertoire. Approximately 13 age-matched healthy donor repertoires from immuneACCESS served as clonality controls. The immuneACCESS repertoire file appears here via TCRdb, limited to in-frame rearrangements. These files lack a portion of the clones; in checked studies, under half of the deficit traces to unresolved V genes, and the cause of the others is not known. The V and J calls and the clone size are those of that table, but D and trimming were determined from the DNA. The sample table shows 15,000 or so clones, and about two thirds are seen once. Roughly 40% of the sample goes to the ten largest clones.

What the research found in general, with its limitations: Public clonotypes were rare and either contracted or stayed stable during treatment, and the rise in clonality at ibrutinib response reflected the expansion of private clonotypes. Sampling times were not matched between sustained-remission and progressing patients, and lymph node repertoires were not studied. Baseline clonality exceeded that of age-matched healthy donors and correlated strongly with circulating CD8+ T-cell counts. Clonality rose at ibrutinib response, remained stable during sustained remission, and dropped back toward baseline at progression.

For TCR beta library preparation, approximately 1.9 micrograms of genomic DNA was extracted from cryopreserved PBMCs. Longitudinal blood samples from CLL patients on ibrutinib monotherapy were analyzed using high-throughput TCR beta sequencing. Patients were enrolled in a phase 2 open-label single-center ibrutinib monotherapy trial. Sequencing was performed on PBMCs, taken before ibrutinib treatment. This sequence originates from a human donor with chronic lymphocytic leukemia. The chain links TRBV2 with TRBJ2-3, and 10 bases in between align with TRBD2. For the CDR3, the sequence is CASRSLAGDTDTQYF. The sequenced DNA: TGTGCCAGCAGATCCCTAGCGGGGGACACAGATACGCAGTATTTT.